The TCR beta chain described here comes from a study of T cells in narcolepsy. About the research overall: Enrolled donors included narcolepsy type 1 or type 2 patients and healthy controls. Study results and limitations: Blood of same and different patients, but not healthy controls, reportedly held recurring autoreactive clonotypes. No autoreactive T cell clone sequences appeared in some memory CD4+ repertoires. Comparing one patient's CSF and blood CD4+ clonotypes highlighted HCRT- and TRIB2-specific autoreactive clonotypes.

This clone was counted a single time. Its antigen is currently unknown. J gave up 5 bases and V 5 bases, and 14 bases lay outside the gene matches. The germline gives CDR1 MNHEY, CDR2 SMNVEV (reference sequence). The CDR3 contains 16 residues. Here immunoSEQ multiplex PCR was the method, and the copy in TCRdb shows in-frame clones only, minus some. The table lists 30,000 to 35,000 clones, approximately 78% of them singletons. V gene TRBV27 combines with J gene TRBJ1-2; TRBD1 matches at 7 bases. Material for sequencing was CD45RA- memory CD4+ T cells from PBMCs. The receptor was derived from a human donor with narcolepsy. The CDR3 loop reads CASSPPSGRGPYGYTF. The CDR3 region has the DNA TGTGCCAGCAGTCCCCCGTCCGGTAGGGGGCCTTATGGCTACACCTTC.